These T cell receptor beta chains were read from a single sample in a study of T cells after yellow fever vaccination. TCRdb processed the 5' RACE reads anew with MiXCR; each CDR3 protein has one entry. The sample has around 120,000 distinct CDR3 sequences; more than 5.5% are singletons. This specimen was CD4+ T cells sorted from PBMCs, taken roughly 45 days after the first yellow fever vaccination. The receptors come from a man aged 18 to 30 who received the YFV17D yellow fever vaccine. Each CDR3 is given with its conserved first and last residue. Fields, in order: CDR3 protein, CDR3 DNA, V gene, D gene, clone size, J gene. The D gene is left open where the match is weak. Only some rows state a clone size, as once, few, many or a class for expanded clones.

CDR3: CASSQEWANQETQYF
DNA: TGCGCCAGCAGCCAAGAGTGGGCAAACCAAGAGACCCAGTACTTC
V: TRBV4-1
D: -
size: many
J: TRBJ2-5

CDR3: CASSLSHPDTQYF
DNA: TGTGCCAGCAGCTTATCCCACCCAGATACGCAGTATTTT
V: TRBV11-3
D: -
size: many
J: TRBJ2-3

CDR3: CASSPPTSGGFSYEQYF
DNA: TGCGCCAGCAGCCCACCTACTAGCGGGGGCTTCTCCTACGAGCAGTACTTC
V: TRBV5-1
D: TRBD2
size: many
J: TRBJ2-7

CDR3: CASSQEFSGESQPQHF
DNA: TGTGCCAGCAGCCAAGAGTTTTCAGGGGAGAGTCAGCCCCAGCATTTT
V: TRBV4-2
D: -
size: many
J: TRBJ1-5

CDR3: CASSEGTAHGYTF
DNA: TGTGCCAGCAGCGAAGGGACAGCCCATGGCTACACCTTC
V: TRBV7-9
D: TRBD1
size: many
J: TRBJ1-2

CDR3: CASSFQQGYNEQFF
DNA: TGCGCCAGCAGCTTCCAACAGGGGTACAATGAGCAGTTCTTC
V: TRBV5-1
D: TRBD1
size: -
J: TRBJ2-1

CDR3: CASSQGGHLSTDTQYF
DNA: TGTGCCAGCAGTCAAGGTGGCCACCTGAGCACAGATACGCAGTATTTT
V: TRBV7-2
D: -
size: -
J: TRBJ2-3

CDR3: CASSPLGATEQFF
DNA: TGTGCCAGCAGCCCACTGGGGGCCACTGAGCAGTTCTTC
V: TRBV7-9
D: -
size: many
J: TRBJ2-1

CDR3: CASSQTGGEETQYF
DNA: TGTGCCAGCAGCCAAACAGGGGGCGAGGAGACCCAGTACTTC
V: TRBV6-1
D: TRBD1
size: many
J: TRBJ2-5

CDR3: CASSYGPGSGKTQYF
DNA: TGTGCCAGCAGTTATGGGCCAGGGAGTGGGAAGACCCAGTACTTC
V: TRBV6-2/TRBV6-3
D: -
size: -
J: TRBJ2-5

CDR3: CASSSPRGGLAGGHGGELFF
DNA: TGTGCCAGCAGCTCCCCAAGGGGAGGACTAGCGGGGGGGCATGGCGGGGAGCTGTTTTTT
V: TRBV11-2
D: TRBD2
size: many
J: TRBJ2-2

CDR3: CASSRTGGEKLFF
DNA: TGTGCCAGCAGCCGGACAGGTGGTGAAAAACTGTTTTTT
V: TRBV6-1
D: TRBD1
size: few
J: TRBJ1-4

CDR3: CASSVFPGEVADTQYF
DNA: TGTGCCAGCAGCGTATTCCCAGGGGAGGTTGCAGATACGCAGTATTTT
V: TRBV9
D: -
size: many
J: TRBJ2-3

CDR3: CAAGLAVYEQYF
DNA: TGTGCCGCGGGACTAGCGGTCTACGAGCAGTACTTC
V: TRBV10-3
D: TRBD2
size: many
J: TRBJ2-7

CDR3: CASSPLSGGRDTQYF
DNA: TGTGCCAGCAGCCCCCTTAGCGGGGGGCGTGATACGCAGTATTTT
V: TRBV4-2
D: TRBD2
size: many
J: TRBJ2-3

CDR3: CASSQDVGSGQPQHF
DNA: TGCGCCAGCAGCCAAGACGTGGGTTCGGGGCAGCCCCAGCATTTT
V: TRBV4-3
D: -
size: many
J: TRBJ1-5

CDR3: CASSTDRINEQYF
DNA: TGTGCCAGCAGCACCGACAGGATCAACGAGCAGTACTTC
V: TRBV7-2
D: -
size: many
J: TRBJ2-7

CDR3: CASSVTGPTSGNTIYF
DNA: TGTGCCAGCAGCGTTACGGGACCGACCTCTGGAAACACCATATATTTT
V: TRBV5-6
D: -
size: many
J: TRBJ1-3

CDR3: CTASGLDTQYF
DNA: TGCACCGCCAGCGGGCTAGATACGCAGTATTTT
V: TRBV20-1
D: -
size: many
J: TRBJ2-3

CDR3: CASSRQANTGELFF
DNA: TGTGCCAGCAGCCGTCAGGCGAACACCGGGGAGCTGTTTTTT
V: TRBV7-3
D: -
size: many
J: TRBJ2-2

CDR3: CSARTLTNTEAFF
DNA: TGCAGCGCTCGGACACTTACGAACACTGAAGCTTTCTTT
V: TRBV29-1
D: -
size: many
J: TRBJ1-1

CDR3: CSSRVDYGYTF
DNA: TGCAGTTCCAGGGTTGACTATGGCTACACCTTC
V: TRBV20-1
D: -
size: many
J: TRBJ1-2

CDR3: CASSRDRDSGGTQYF
DNA: TGTGCCAGCAGCCGGGACCGGGACAGCGGGGGTACGCAGTATTTT
V: TRBV11-3
D: -
size: many
J: TRBJ2-3

CDR3: CASSLRGHTGELFF
DNA: TGTGCCAGCAGTTTAAGGGGCCACACCGGGGAGCTGTTTTTT
V: TRBV12-3/TRBV12-4
D: -
size: many
J: TRBJ2-2

CDR3: CASSSRTAEDTQYF
DNA: TGTGCCAGCAGCTCGAGGACAGCGGAAGATACGCAGTATTTT
V: TRBV12-3/TRBV12-4
D: -
size: many
J: TRBJ2-3

CDR3: CASSERAGNSPLHF
DNA: TGTGCCAGCAGTGAAAGGGCAGGGAATTCACCCCTCCACTTT
V: TRBV2
D: -
size: -
J: TRBJ1-6

CDR3: CASLHPGQGDTQYF
DNA: TGTGCCAGCCTACATCCGGGACAGGGAGATACGCAGTATTTT
V: TRBV6-2/TRBV6-3
D: TRBD1
size: many
J: TRBJ2-3

CDR3: CAWSPLGQPQHF
DNA: TGTGCCTGGAGTCCACTGGGTCAGCCCCAGCATTTT
V: TRBV30
D: -
size: many
J: TRBJ1-5

CDR3: CASASPRRGVWGTDTQYF
DNA: TGTGCCAGCGCTTCCCCCAGGCGAGGGGTCTGGGGCACAGATACGCAGTATTTT
V: TRBV27
D: -
size: many
J: TRBJ2-3

CDR3: CASRPRGLNGYTF
DNA: TGTGCCAGCAGACCCAGGGGGCTGAATGGCTACACCTTC
V: TRBV7-9
D: TRBD1
size: few
J: TRBJ1-2

CDR3: CSARPTSGGGSQYF
DNA: TGCAGTGCTAGACCGACTAGCGGGGGTGGGTCCCAGTACTTC
V: TRBV20-1
D: TRBD2
size: -
J: TRBJ2-5

CDR3: CASSLYGQVETQYF
DNA: TGCGCCAGCAGCTTGTACGGCCAGGTCGAGACCCAGTACTTC
V: TRBV5-1
D: -
size: many
J: TRBJ2-5